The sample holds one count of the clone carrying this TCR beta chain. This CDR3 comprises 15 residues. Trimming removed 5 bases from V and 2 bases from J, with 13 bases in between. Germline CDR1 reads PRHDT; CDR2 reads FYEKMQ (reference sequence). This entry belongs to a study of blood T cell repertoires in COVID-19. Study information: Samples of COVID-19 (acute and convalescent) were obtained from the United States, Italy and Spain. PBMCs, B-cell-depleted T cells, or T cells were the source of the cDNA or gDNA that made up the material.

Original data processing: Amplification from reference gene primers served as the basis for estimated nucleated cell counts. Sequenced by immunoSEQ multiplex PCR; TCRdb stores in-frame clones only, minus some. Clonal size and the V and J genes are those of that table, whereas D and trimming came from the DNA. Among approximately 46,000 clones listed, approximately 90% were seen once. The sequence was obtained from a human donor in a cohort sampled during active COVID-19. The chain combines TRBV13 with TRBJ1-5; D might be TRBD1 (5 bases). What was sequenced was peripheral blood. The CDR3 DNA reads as TGTGCCAGCAGCCGGCGGGGCGACGGCAATCAGCCCCAGCATTTT. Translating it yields CASSRRGDGNQPQHF. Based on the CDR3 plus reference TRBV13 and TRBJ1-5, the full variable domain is AAGVIQSPRHLIKEKRETATLKCYPIPRHDTVYWYQQGPGQDPQFLISFYEKMQSDKGSIPDRFSAQQFSDYHSELNMSSLELGDSALYFCASSRRGDGNQPQHFGDGTRLSIL.